This T cell receptor (beta chain) is drawn from a study of T cell responses to AZD1222 COVID-19 vaccine. Overall study context: Second doses were pooled across both intervals (about 4 or about 12 weeks).

J was trimmed by 7 bases and V by 7 bases; bases with no gene match: 12. Germline V gene sequence: CDR1 LNHDA, CDR2 SQIVND (reference sequence). The CDR3 length is 14 residues. Produced via immunoSEQ multiplex PCR; TCRdb's table is partial and in-frame only. The table has roughly 120,000 clones, approximately 83% seen once. Here the sequenced sample was peripheral blood, taken on day 0 of AZD1222 vaccination. V usage is TRBV19 and J usage is TRBJ1-2; 7 bases line up with TRBD1. The source is an adult in good health. The CDR3: CASNAGQWQSGYTF. CDR3 coding DNA: TGTGCCAGTAACGCGGGACAGTGGCAGTCTGGCTACACCTTC.